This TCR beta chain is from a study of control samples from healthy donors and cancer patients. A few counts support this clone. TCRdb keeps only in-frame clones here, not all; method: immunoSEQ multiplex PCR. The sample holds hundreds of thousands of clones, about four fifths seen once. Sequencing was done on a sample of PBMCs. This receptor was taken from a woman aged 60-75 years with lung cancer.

The CDR3 region has the DNA TGCAGTGCTAGTACAGGGCCCCTCTATGGCTACACCTTC. Translation gives CSASTGPLYGYTF. V gene TRBV20-1 combines with J gene TRBJ1-2; TRBD1 might be the D (6 bases). This CDR3 spans 13 amino acids. The germline V gene encodes CDR1 DFQATT and CDR2 SNEGSKA (reference sequence). The ends were cut back, 3 bases at V and 4 bases at J, with 12 bases in the middle.